This entry lists 22 T cell receptor beta chains sequenced from one sample in a study of blood T cell repertoires in COVID-19. The repertoire was sequenced with immunoSEQ multiplex PCR; TCRdb's copy has only in-frame clones and lacks some. The sample records under 130,000 clones, over 75% being singletons. Sequenced input: peripheral blood. These receptors all come from a man in his forties or fifties with acute or convalescent COVID-19.

This rearrangement joins TRBV12-5 to TRBJ2-5; a weak D match, TRBD1 (5 bases). Germline loops: CDR1 LGHNT, CDR2 FRNRAP. V shed 3 bases and J shed 0 bases, with 8 bases lying between them. The CDR3 sequence is 14 residues long. CDR3 protein: CASGFQGYQETQYF. CDR3 DNA: TGTGCTAGTGGTTTCCAGGGCTACCAAGAGACCCAGTACTTC.

V and J are TRBV11-3 and TRBJ2-7; D is possibly TRBD2 (5 bases). V shed 3 bases and J shed 2 bases, with 14 bases lying between them. Looked up from germline, CDR1 is SGHNT and CDR2 is YENEEA. The CDR3 length is 15 residues. CDR3 in DNA: TGTGCCAGCAGCTTTGGGAGTGGCAGTACCTACGAGCAGTACTTC. Its protein is CASSFGSGSTYEQYF.

The genes are TRBV3-1 (or the pseudogene TRBV3-2) and TRBJ2-2, with D perhaps TRBD1 (6 bases). Trimming stripped 0 bases from V and 4 bases from J, with 27 bases between. This CDR3 comprises 21 residues. In germline, CDR1 is LGHDT, CDR2 YNNKEL (reference sequence). The CDR3 nucleotides are TGTGCCAGCAGCCAAGATCGGAGGAAGAGTCCAGGGGCGGCTGGCACCGGGGAGCTGTTTTTT. Translating gives CASSQDRRKSPGAAGTGELFF.

The V call is TRBV2, the J call TRBJ1-1; D might be TRBD1 (6 bases). Trimming removed 3 bases from V and 4 bases from J, with 12 bases in between. The germline CDR1 and CDR2 sequences are SNHLY and FYNNEI. This CDR3 has 14 amino acids. The CDR3 nucleotides are TGTGCCAGCAGTGACCGAACAGGGCCCACTGAAGCTTTCTTT. This sequence encodes CASSDRTGPTEAFF.

This clone was recorded once. The rearrangement joins TRBV6-5 to TRBJ1-5; 7 bases are shared with TRBD1. CDR1 MNHEY and CDR2 SVGAGI come from the germline V gene. The V and J ends lost 5 bases and 5 bases, in that order; junction bases with no gene match: 6. The CDR3 has 14 amino acids. Here the CDR3 DNA reads TGTGCCAGCAGTCGGACAGGCGACGATCAGCCCCAGCATTTT. Amino acid sequence: CASSRTGDDQPQHF.

The chain couples TRBV6-1 to TRBJ2-7; 8 nucleotides match TRBD2. The CDR3 has 13 amino acids. Germline CDR1 MNHNS, CDR2 SASEGT. V lost 2 bases to trimming and J lost 13 bases; unmatched junction nucleotides: 10. The CDR3 DNA follows: TGTGCCAGCAGTGAAACGGGGAGTAGCGGGGTTTACTTC. It translates to CASSETGSSGVYF.

The chain combines TRBV6-5 with TRBJ2-4, with D possibly TRBD1 on 5 matching bases. Trimming left V 2 bases short and J 6 bases short, with 11 bases between. In germline, CDR1 is MNHEY, CDR2 SVGAGI. This CDR3 comprises 14 residues. The CDR3 nucleotides are TGTGCCAGCAGTTACACAGGAGCGAGAAACATTCAGTACTTC. This gives the protein CASSYTGARNIQYF.

The chain couples TRBV7-9 to TRBJ2-7, with 7 bases fitting TRBD1. Looked up from germline, CDR1 is SEHNR and CDR2 is FQNEAQ (reference sequence). The CDR3 spans 16 residues. Germline trimming cut 5 bases from V and 0 bases from J; bases unmatched to any gene: 10. CDR3 sequence reads: CASSPRSGQDSYEQYF. Here the CDR3 DNA reads TGTGCCAGCAGCCCCCGAAGCGGACAGGACTCCTACGAGCAGTACTTC.

The chain couples TRBV27 to TRBJ2-7; 7 nucleotides agree with TRBD2. V shed 2 bases and J 3 bases; nucleotides not matched to a gene: 1. The CDR3 is made up of 13 amino acids. Germline CDR1 MNHEY, CDR2 SMNVEV (reference sequence). In DNA form, the CDR3 reads TGTGCCAGCAGTTTAGGGGGGGTCTACGAGCAGTACTTC. Translating it yields CASSLGGVYEQYF.

The rearrangement joins TRBV7-8 to TRBJ1-2, with unresolved D. Germline V gene data show CDR1 as SGHVS and CDR2 as FQNEAQ. V shed 1 base and J shed 4 bases, with 13 bases lying between them. This CDR3 comprises 15 residues. The CDR3 is CASSLGGGLFYGYTF. DNA for the CDR3: TGTGCCAGCAGCTTAGGTGGAGGGCTCTTCTATGGCTACACCTTC.

The V gene is TRBV10-3, the J gene TRBJ2-7, with a weak D call TRBD2 (6 bases). The germline CDR1 and CDR2 sequences are ENHRY and SYGVKD. This CDR3 comprises 15 residues. Trimming pared 0 bases from V and 7 bases from J, leaving 16 bases between. The CDR3 spells CAISESLAAIREQYF. CDR3 coding DNA: TGTGCCATCAGTGAGTCACTAGCAGCTATTAGGGAGCAGTACTTC.

V is TRBV28 and J is TRBJ2-7; D is perhaps TRBD1 (6 bases). Germline assignment: CDR1 MDHEN and CDR2 SYDVKM. V gave up 7 bases and J gave up 3 bases, with 13 bases separating them. The CDR3 covers 13 residues. The CDR3 sequence is CASKKQGRYEQYF. CDR3 nucleotides: TGTGCCAGCAAGAAACAGGGACGCTACGAGCAGTACTTC.

The chain employs TRBV28 and TRBJ2-7, with 7 bases aligning to TRBD2. The J segment lost 6 bases and the V segment lost 3 bases, leaving 8 bases of the junction unmatched. CDR3 length: 14 amino acids. Germline CDR1 is MDHEN and CDR2 is SYDVKM. The CDR3 sequence is CASSFRGRALEQYF. The DNA for the CDR3 is TGTGCCAGCAGTTTTCGGGGGAGGGCCCTCGAGCAGTACTTC.

This chain uses TRBV9 with TRBJ2-3, with D possibly being TRBD1 (7 bases). Germline values: CDR1 SGDLS, CDR2 YYNGEE. The CDR3 length is 17 residues. V was clipped by 2 bases and J by 1 base, with 17 bases between them. The DNA for the CDR3 is TGTGCCAGCAGCGTGAGTTTCACCAGGGGGGGCACAGATACGCAGTATTTT. Translated, it gives CASSVSFTRGGTDTQYF. The variable domain in full, with the rest retrieved from reference TRBV9 and TRBJ2-3, is DSGVTQTPKHLITATGQRVTLRCSPRSGDLSVYWYQQSLDQGLQFLIQYYNGEERAKGNILERFSAQQFPDLHSELNLSSLELGDSALYFCASSVSFTRGGTDTQYFGPGTRLTVL.

The chain links TRBV5-1 to TRBJ1-2, with a possible D match to TRBD1 (6 bases). Trimming pared 1 base from V and 3 bases from J, leaving 13 bases between. The germline V gene encodes CDR1 SGHRS and CDR2 YFSETQ. This CDR3 region has 15 residues. CDR3 protein: CASSLSGAWDYGYTF. The CDR3 coding sequence is TGCGCCAGCAGCTTGTCAGGGGCCTGGGACTATGGCTACACCTTC.

This rearrangement joins TRBV24-1 to TRBJ1-4; 7 bases align to TRBD1. The V gene's germline CDR1 is KGHDR and CDR2 SFDVKD. The CDR3 totals 15 residues. V gave up 3 bases and J gave up 6 bases; unmatched junction bases: 6. CDR3 DNA sequence: TGTGCCACCAGTGATCCCCGGGACAGTCATGAAAAACTGTTTTTT. It translates to CATSDPRDSHEKLFF.

The chain joins TRBV6-6 to TRBJ2-3; 9 bases map to TRBD2. The V and J ends lost 6 bases and 3 bases, in that order; junction bases with no gene match: 7. The CDR3 has 15 residues. CDR1 and CDR2 (germline): MNHNY, SVGAGI (reference sequence). The CDR3 sequence: CASRLSGSRTDTQYF. In DNA form, the CDR3 reads TGTGCCAGCAGGCTTAGCGGGAGTCGTACAGATACGCAGTATTTT.

This chain joins TRBV9 and TRBJ2-2; D perhaps matches TRBD2 (6 bases). This CDR3 is 14 amino acids long. Germline V CDR1 and CDR2: SGDLS, YYNGEE. The V gene lost 5 bases and the J gene lost 4 bases, with 12 bases spanning the gap. The CDR3 sequence: CASRPQRATGELFF. CDR3 DNA: TGTGCCAGCAGGCCCCAGCGGGCCACCGGGGAGCTGTTTTTT.

V usage is TRBV19 and J usage is TRBJ1-5; D possibly corresponds to TRBD1 (6 bases). This CDR3 spans 15 amino acids. Germline-derived CDR1 and CDR2 are LNHDA and SQIVND (reference sequence). The ends were cut back, 6 bases at V and 4 bases at J, with 16 bases in the middle. The CDR3 nucleotides are TGTGCCAGTAGGGTAGATGGGACACGTAATCAGCCCCAGCATTTT. Translating it yields CASRVDGTRNQPQHF.

The chain employs TRBV7-9 and TRBJ2-1, with 14 positions matching TRBD2. CDR1 SEHNR and CDR2 FQNEAQ come from the germline V gene (reference sequence). The CDR3 consists of 19 residues. The junction had 10 bases not matched to a gene; V was cut back by 2 bases and J by 4 bases. The CDR3 here is CASSLSSGTSGSWYNEQFF. The CDR3 nucleotides read TGTGCCAGCAGCTTATCCTCCGGGACTAGCGGGAGTTGGTACAATGAGCAGTTCTTC.

V gene TRBV7-9 combines with J gene TRBJ1-1; D is uncertain. V was clipped by 3 bases and J by 2 bases, with 4 bases between them. This CDR3 has 12 amino acids. The germline V gene encodes CDR1 SEHNR and CDR2 FQNEAQ (reference sequence). The CDR3 protein is CASSFVNTEAFF. The CDR3 DNA follows: TGTGCCAGCAGCTTTGTAAACACTGAAGCTTTCTTT.

CDR3 nucleotide sequence: TGTGCCAGCAGCTTAGGGGACTGGGCTTTGGATGGCTACACCTTC. It translates to CASSLGDWALDGYTF. This chain links TRBV7-9 with TRBJ1-2, with D perhaps matching TRBD1 (5 bases). Germline CDR1 reads SEHNR; CDR2 reads FQNEAQ (reference sequence). V was pared by 1 base and J by 6 bases, with 15 bases between. CDR3 length: 15 residues.